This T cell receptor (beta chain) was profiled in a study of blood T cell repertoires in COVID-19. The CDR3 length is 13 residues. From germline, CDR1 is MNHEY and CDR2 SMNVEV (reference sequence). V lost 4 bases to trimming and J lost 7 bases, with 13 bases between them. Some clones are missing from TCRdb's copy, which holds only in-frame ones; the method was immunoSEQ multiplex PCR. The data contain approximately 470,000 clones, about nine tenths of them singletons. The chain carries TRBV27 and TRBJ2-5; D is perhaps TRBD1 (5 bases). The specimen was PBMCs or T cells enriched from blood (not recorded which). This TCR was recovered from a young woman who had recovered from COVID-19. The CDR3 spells CASSSRVSVTQYF. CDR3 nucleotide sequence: TGTGCCAGCAGTTCCAGGGTGAGCGTGACCCAGTACTTC.